Presented here are 2 T cell receptor beta chains from one specimen sequenced in a study of blood T cell repertoires in COVID-19 (dated by TCRdb to between 2020 and 2021). The method behind the library was the immunoSEQ multiplex PCR assay. The immuneACCESS repertoire file appears here via TCRdb, limited to in-frame rearrangements. These files lack a portion of the clones; in checked studies, under half of the deficit traces to unresolved V genes, and the cause of the others is not known. The sample has 100,000 to 150,000 clones on record, 83% of them singletons. Roughly 5.5% of the sample rests with the top ten. Source material: peripheral blood. The receptors here all came from a man older than 75 with active or convalescent COVID-19.

The CDR3, as DNA: TGTGCCAGCAGCTTTGGGAGTAACACTGAAGCTTTCTTT. This encodes CASSFGSNTEAFF. V and J are TRBV11-2 and TRBJ1-1; no reliable D call. This CDR3 comprises 13 residues. Per germline, CDR1 SGHAT and CDR2 FQNNGV. Trimming stripped 3 bases from V and 2 bases from J, with 7 bases between.

The chain uses TRBV18 and TRBJ2-7; the match to TRBD2 covers 7 bases. The CDR3 runs 15 residues. Germline-derived CDR1 and CDR2 are KGHSH and LQKENI. V trimming: 6 bases; J trimming: 0 bases; junction bases outside the gene matches: 8. CDR3 sequence (DNA): TGTGCCAGCTCCACGGGCGGGGGATCCTCCTACGAGCAGTACTTC. This encodes CASSTGGGSSYEQYF.